The 24 T cell receptor beta chains presented below share a single source sample, sequenced in a study of early T cells in non-severe SARS-CoV-2 infection. TCRdb analysed the 5' RACE reads with MiXCR anew, one entry per CDR3 protein. The table includes approximately 97,000 distinct CDR3 sequences, approximately 11% detected once. Source: whole blood, taken at baseline. The receptors were sampled from an adult who was a healthcare worker with PCR-confirmed SARS-CoV-2 infection or an uninfected control (not recorded which).

This clonotype appeared a few times. V and J are TRBV14 and TRBJ2-3, with D perhaps TRBD2 (6 bases). The CDR3 length is 18 residues. Looked up from germline, CDR1 is SGHDN and CDR2 is FVKESK. Trimming took 1 base from V and 4 from J, leaving 21 bases between them. CDR3 sequence reads: CASSQGLGDSPSPDTQYF. The CDR3 DNA reads as TGTGCCAGCAGCCAAGGGCTAGGGGACTCTCCTTCCCCAGATACGCAGTATTTT. The full variable domain, its missing parts supplied by reference TRBV14 and TRBJ2-3, is EAGVTQFPSHSVIEKGQTVTLRCDPISGHDNLYWYRRVMGKEIKFLLHFVKESKQDESGMPNNRFLAERTGGTYSTLKVQPAELEDSGVYFCASSQGLGDSPSPDTQYFGPGTRLTVL.

The CDR3 DNA reads TGTGCCAGCAGCCCAGATCCTACTAGCGGGCAGTATTTT. Encoded protein: CASSPDPTSGQYF. V and J are TRBV5-6 and TRBJ2-3, with 8 positions matching TRBD2. V lost 4 bases and J lost 11; bases outside the gene matches: 9. Germline CDR1 SGHDT, CDR2 YYEEEE. The CDR3 spans 13 residues.

This clonotype has ten or more counts. The chain's CDR3 is CASSYSAGGTYEQYF. The CDR3 DNA reads as TGTGCCAGCAGTTACTCCGCGGGGGGAACCTACGAGCAGTACTTC. The chain uses TRBV6-6 and TRBJ2-7, with 8 nucleotides matching TRBD2. In germline, CDR1 is MNHNY, CDR2 SVGAGI (reference sequence). V shed 0 bases, J shed 2 bases, and the junction held 3 bases outside the gene matches. The CDR3 covers 15 residues.

This clonotype was counted ten times or more. This chain uses TRBV12-3 or TRBV12-4 with TRBJ2-7; D remains unclear. There are 15 residues in the CDR3. V was trimmed by 5 bases and J by 2 bases, leaving 16 bases between them. CDR3 loop: CASSAGSQAAYEQYF. For the CDR3, the DNA is TGTGCCAGCAGTGCCGGGTCTCAGGCTGCCTACGAGCAGTACTTC.

J is TRBJ2-1 and V is TRBV20-1; D could derive from TRBD1 or TRBD2 (5 bases each). Trimming shortened V by 6 bases and J by 0 bases, and 9 bases separated the two germline ends. The CDR3 runs 13 residues. Germline V lookup: CDR1 DFQATT, CDR2 SNEGSKA (reference sequence). CDR3 in amino acids: CSARDPSYNEQFF. For the CDR3, the DNA is TGCAGTGCGAGGGACCCCTCCTACAATGAGCAGTTCTTC.

This clonotype was seen only a few times. In nucleotides, the CDR3 is TGCGCCAGCAGCTTGAACGGGTTTCAAGAGACCCAGTACTTC. Encoded protein: CASSLNGFQETQYF. The gene calls are TRBV5-1 and TRBJ2-5; unclear D gene. The CDR3 sequence is 14 residues long. Per germline, CDR1 SGHRS and CDR2 YFSETQ. V was pared by 1 base and J by 2 bases, with 9 bases between.

V gene TRBV6-1 combines with J gene TRBJ2-2, with no clear D. The CDR3 totals 13 residues. Trimming stripped 6 bases from V and 2 bases from J, with 7 bases between. The germline CDR1 and CDR2 sequences are MNHNS and SASEGT. The CDR3 DNA follows: TGTGCCAGCAGCGTGATAAACACCGGGGAGCTGTTTTTT. It specifies CASSVINTGELFF.

V is TRBV4-2 and J is TRBJ2-3; TRBD1 might be the D (5 bases). V lost 0 bases and J 0 bases, leaving 13 bases between the germline ends. Germline V gene sequence: CDR1 LGHNA, CDR2 YNFKEQ. CDR3 length equals 17 residues. The CDR3 DNA is TGTGCCAGCAGCCAAGATGGACAAGCGCGAAGCACAGATACGCAGTATTTT. Translating gives CASSQDGQARSTDTQYF.

This clonotype was counted ten times or more. This chain joins TRBV10-3 and TRBJ2-3, with 13 bases that match TRBD2. CDR1 is ENHRY, CDR2 SYGVKD, per germline. This CDR3 region has 15 residues. V shed 10 bases and J 4 bases; nucleotides not matched to a gene: 8. CDR3 in amino acids: CATRLAGGWADTQYF. The DNA of the CDR3 is TGTGCCACCCGACTAGCGGGAGGTTGGGCAGATACGCAGTATTTT.

The gene calls are TRBV4-1 and TRBJ2-1; the D gene is possibly TRBD2 (5 bases). This CDR3 is built from 14 residues. Germline-derived CDR1 and CDR2 are MGHRA and YSYEKL. V was cut by 4 bases and J by 8 bases, with 15 bases left in between. In DNA form, the CDR3 reads TGCGCCAGCAGCCCGGTTGGGTTGAGGGATGAGCAGTTCTTC. It is translated as CASSPVGLRDEQFF.

CDR3 loop: CASSLSGQGSGAFF. In DNA, the CDR3 is TGTGCCAGCAGCTTATCGGGACAGGGCTCGGGAGCTTTCTTT. The chain has TRBV11-2 and TRBJ1-1, with TRBD1 matching 9 bases. This CDR3 comprises 14 residues. Unmatched junction bases numbered 8, after V lost 2 bases and J lost 10 bases. Germline CDR1 and CDR2: SGHAT and FQNNGV.

This clonotype was observed many times. The genes are TRBV20-1 and TRBJ2-5; 8 positions agree with TRBD2. J was trimmed by 5 bases and V by 3 bases; bases with no gene match: 8. CDR1 is DFQATT and CDR2 is SNEGSKA in the germline V gene (reference sequence). The CDR3 spans 14 residues. CDR3 region: CSASGLAGGETQYF. CDR3 coding DNA: TGCAGTGCTAGTGGGCTAGCGGGCGGGGAGACCCAGTACTTC.

This clonotype was seen a handful of times. The rearrangement joins TRBV5-3 to TRBJ1-3; D remains ambiguous. TRBV5-3 is designated an ORF whose function remains uncertain. Trimming took 1 base from V and 0 from J, leaving 8 bases between them. The length of the CDR3 is 15 residues. This CDR3 is CARSLSIISGNTIYF. CDR3 in DNA: TGTGCCAGAAGCTTGAGTATAATCTCTGGAAACACCATATATTTT.

J is TRBJ1-4 and V is TRBV12-3 or TRBV12-4, with D possibly being TRBD1 (6 bases). Deletions cut 4 bases from V and 7 bases from J, with 13 bases between. This CDR3 is 14 amino acids long. The CDR3 nucleotides are TGTGCCAGCAGTTCGAAACAGGGAATTGAAAAACTGTTTTTT. It encodes CASSSKQGIEKLFF.

The CDR3 sequence: CASSRDSISYEQYF. The CDR3 bases are TGTGCCAGCAGCCGCGACAGTATCTCCTACGAGCAGTACTTC. The chain combines TRBV7-9 with TRBJ2-7, with D tentatively TRBD1 (5 bases). Germline lookup yields CDR1 SEHNR and CDR2 FQNEAQ (reference sequence). This CDR3 comprises 14 residues. Trimming took 5 bases from V and 0 from J, leaving 11 bases between them.

The genes are TRBV7-9 and TRBJ2-7, with D uncertain. This CDR3 spans 13 amino acids. Trimming removed 4 bases from V and 2 bases from J, with 9 bases in between. Looked up from germline, CDR1 is SEHNR and CDR2 is FQNEAQ (reference sequence). The CDR3 DNA sequence: TGTGCCAGCAGCTCCGAGTTGGCCTACGAGCAGTACTTC. This sequence encodes CASSSELAYEQYF.

In this sample, this clonotype turned up a few times. V gene TRBV29-1 combines with J gene TRBJ2-1; TRBD1 is a possible D gene (5 bases). Per germline, CDR1 SQVTM and CDR2 ANQGSEA. Trimming left V 0 bases short and J 3 bases short, with 15 bases between. The CDR3 is 16 amino acids. The CDR3 reads CSVEDLKTEHYNEQFF. Written as DNA, the CDR3 is TGCAGCGTTGAAGATCTTAAGACAGAACACTACAATGAGCAGTTCTTC.

About this clonotype itself: One junction end does not reproduce the germline sequence, and a read error may be involved. The chain combines TRBV5-1 with TRBJ2-1; D gene ambiguous. CDR1 and CDR2 from the germline V gene are SGHRS and YFSETQ. CDR3 length equals 14 residues. DNA for the CDR3: TGCGCCAGCAGCTTGGAAGGGATCTACAATGAGCAGTCCTTC. Translating gives CASSLEGIYNEQSF.

This clonotype has ten or more counts. The chain combines TRBV28 with TRBJ2-7; D is possibly TRBD1 (6 bases). V dropped 6 bases and J dropped 9 bases, with 12 bases sitting between them. This CDR3 is built from 11 residues. CDR1 and CDR2 (germline): MDHEN, SYDVKM. CDR3 residues: CASSPGVGQYF. The CDR3 DNA is TGTGCCAGCAGCCCAGGGGTCGGGCAGTACTTC.

V is TRBV2 and J is TRBJ1-2; D possibly corresponds to TRBD1 (5 bases). V lost 3 bases and J 7 bases, leaving 15 bases between the germline ends. Germline CDR1 and CDR2: SNHLY and FYNNEI. The CDR3 length is 14 residues. CDR3 in amino acids: CASSENGDDFGYTF. DNA for the CDR3: TGTGCCAGCAGTGAGAACGGGGACGATTTTGGCTACACCTTC.

This clonotype has ten or more counts. The rearrangement links TRBV15 to TRBJ2-5; D is perhaps TRBD2 (6 bases). The CDR3 covers 16 residues. CDR1 and CDR2 (germline): LNHNV, YYDKDF (reference sequence). V was clipped by 5 bases and J by 5 bases, with 21 bases between them. The CDR3 DNA follows: TGTGCCACCAGCCGAAGGAGGGGAGGCCCGGGGGAGACCCAGTACTTC. Residues: CATSRRRGGPGETQYF.

This clonotype was recorded a few times. This CDR3 reads CASSFGQGRPEAFF. The CDR3 DNA reads as TGTGCCAGCAGTTTCGGACAGGGGAGACCTGAAGCTTTCTTT. The chain links TRBV12-3 or TRBV12-4 to TRBJ1-1, with 9 bases aligning to TRBD1. The CDR3 is 14 residues long. V was clipped by 3 bases and J by 6 bases; unmatched bases: 5.

The rearrangement joins TRBV10-2 to TRBJ2-2; D is unclear. Looked up from germline, CDR1 is WSHSY and CDR2 is SAAADI. The CDR3 runs 12 residues. Trimming shortened V by 6 bases and J by 9 bases, and 11 bases separated the two germline ends. CDR3 nucleotides: TGCGCCAGCAGGGGGTCCCGTAGGGAGCTGTTTTTT. The encoded protein is CASRGSRRELFF.

This clonotype was found many times. The V call is TRBV20-1, the J call TRBJ2-3, with 14 bases lining up with TRBD2. Trimming at V came to 7 bases and at J to 0 bases, leaving 12 bases not matched to a gene. Germline lookup yields CDR1 DFQATT and CDR2 SNEGSKA (reference sequence). This CDR3 is built from 18 residues. This CDR3 reads CSGSLWGLAGDSTDTQYF. The DNA for the CDR3 is TGCAGTGGTTCTTTATGGGGACTAGCGGGAGATAGCACAGATACGCAGTATTTT.